The rows below give T cell receptor beta chains drawn from one sample of a study of shared clonotypes between healthy human individuals. Sequencing was performed with immunoSEQ multiplex PCR; in TCRdb, only in-frame clones are kept and a portion is missing. The sample lists roughly 2,300,000 clones; under 95% were seen once. The sample taken for sequencing was naive CD4+ T cells from PBMCs. Receptors originate from a man between 18 and 29 years old in good health. Some clones in this sample may be carry-over from other donors' samples. The CDR3 runs from the conserved cysteine through the conserved F or W. D genes are given only for firm matches. The listing skips clone size in some rows; elsewhere it reads once, few, many or a size class.

j_call clone_size d_call v_call cdr3_aa cdr3_nt
TRBJ1-2 - TRBD1 TRBV9 CASSAQQGYYGYTF TGTGCCAGCAGCGCCCAACAGGGGTACTATGGCTACACCTTC
TRBJ2-2 - - TRBV11-1 CASSSEGWDTGELFF TGTGCCAGCAGTTCGGAGGGCTGGGACACCGGGGAGCTGTTTTTT
TRBJ2-7 once TRBD2 TRBV5-4 CASSSNLAEEAYEQYF TGTGCCAGCAGCTCTAATCTAGCGGAGGAGGCCTACGAGCAGTACTTC
TRBJ2-7 - - TRBV28 CASSLARYEQYF TGTGCCAGCAGTTTAGCTCGGTACGAGCAGTACTTC
TRBJ2-2 once TRBD2 TRBV7-2 CASSPTSGAGELFF TGTGCCAGCAGCCCGACTAGCGGTGCCGGGGAGCTGTTTTTT
TRBJ1-2 - - TRBV19 CASWEVGSYGYTF TGTGCCAGTTGGGAAGTGGGGAGCTATGGCTACACCTTC
TRBJ2-3 - TRBD2 TRBV30 CASGTSGSYTNTQYF TGTGCCTCCGGGACTAGCGGGAGTTACACAAATACGCAGTATTTT
TRBJ1-3 - - TRBV19 CASKPGTSSGNTIYF TGTGCCAGTAAACCCGGGACCAGCTCTGGAAACACCATATATTTT
TRBJ2-7 - - TRBV5-6 CASSLYEQYF TGTGCCAGCAGCTTGTACGAGCAGTACTTC
TRBJ2-1 - TRBD1 TRBV10-3 CAIRTGGSEQFF TGTGCCATCAGAACAGGGGGCAGTGAGCAGTTCTTC